This is a list of T cell receptor beta chains from one sample in a study of CD8 T cells in Susac syndrome. MiXCR, applied by TCRdb to the immunoSEQ multiplex PCR reads, yields one record per CDR3 protein. The profile covers about 180,000 distinct CDR3 sequences, with 90% to 95% appearing a single time and roughly 0.11% taken by the ten largest. The sample comprised CD4+ T cells from PBMCs. The receptors shown here come from a human donor with Susac syndrome. The CDR3 runs from the conserved cysteine through the conserved F or W. The order of the fields is D gene, J gene, V gene, clone size, CDR3 DNA, CDR3 protein. A D gene is named only where the DNA matches it firmly. Only some rows state a clone size, as once, few, many or a class for expanded clones.

>-|TRBJ1-2|TRBV5-4|-
TGTGCCAGCACGAGACGGCAGGGAATCCACTATGGCTACACCTTC
CASTRRQGIHYGYTF
>TRBD2|TRBJ2-3|TRBV7-2|-
TGTGCCAGCAGTCCTAGGAGGACTAGCGGCACAGATACGCAGTATTTT
CASSPRRTSGTDTQYF
>TRBD1|TRBJ1-2|TRBV5-1|-
TGCGCCAGCAGCTTGGCCGTCGACAGGGCTAACTATGGCTACACCTTC
CASSLAVDRANYGYTF
>-|TRBJ2-3|TRBV27|few
TGTGCCAGCAGTCAATTCACAGATACGCAGTATTTT
CASSQFTDTQYF
>-|TRBJ1-1|TRBV18|-
TGTGCCAGCTCAACGCAGGGCAACACTGAAGCTTTCTTT
CASSTQGNTEAFF
>-|TRBJ1-4|TRBV5-6|-
TGTGCCAGCAGCCTCGGGACTGGGATGGAAAAACTGTTTTTT
CASSLGTGMEKLFF
>-|TRBJ2-1|TRBV6-5|-
TGTGCCAGCAGTTACGAGTTCAGCTCCTACAATGAGCAGTTCTTC
CASSYEFSSYNEQFF
>TRBD1|TRBJ2-7|TRBV6-1|once
TGTGCCAGCCCAAAGGCCCTGGCAGGGGGCATTTACGAGCAGTACTTC
CASPKALAGGIYEQYF
>TRBD2|TRBJ2-3|TRBV25-1|-
TGTGCCAGTGGGACTAGCGTGGGCACAGATACGCAGTATTTT
CASGTSVGTDTQYF
>TRBD1|TRBJ2-1|TRBV5-1|-
TGCGCCAGCTCCCGGACAGGGGACAATGAGCAGTTCTTC
CASSRTGDNEQFF
>-|TRBJ2-1|TRBV5-4|-
TGTGCCAGCAGCTTGTCCAGGAGCTCCTACAATGAGCAGTTCTTC
CASSLSRSSYNEQFF
>-|TRBJ2-7|TRBV5-6|-
TGTGCCAGCAGCCCGCGCGAGGGATACGAGCAGTACTTC
CASSPREGYEQYF
>-|TRBJ2-3|TRBV15|-
TGTGCCACCAGCAGAGAGACCCCTGGGACTTACGGGGATACGCAGTATTTT
CATSRETPGTYGDTQYF
>-|TRBJ1-2|TRBV12-3/TRBV12-4|-
TGTGCCAGCAGTCGCCGACAGCGCAGCTATGGCTACACCTTC
CASSRRQRSYGYTF
>TRBD1|TRBJ1-1|TRBV29-1|-
TGCAGCGTTGAAGAAAGGACAGGGAGGACTGAAGCTTTCTTT
CSVEERTGRTEAFF
>TRBD1|TRBJ2-5|TRBV5-1|once
TGCGCCAGCATGGGACAGGGCCAAGAGACCCAGTACTTC
CASMGQGQETQYF
>-|TRBJ1-1|TRBV30|-
TGTGCCTGGAGCACAGGGTTTACGAACACTGAAGCTTTCTTT
CAWSTGFTNTEAFF
>-|TRBJ2-3|TRBV30|-
TGTGCCTGGAGCTTGAGGAACACAGATACGCAGTATTTT
CAWSLRNTDTQYF
>-|TRBJ2-5|TRBV29-1|-
TGCAGCGTTGTGGGGTTCCAAGAGACCCAGTACTTC
CSVVGFQETQYF
>TRBD2|TRBJ2-5|TRBV20-1|-
TGCAGTGCTAGAGACGGGGGGGCTTTTCGGGAGACCCAGTACTTC
CSARDGGAFRETQYF
>TRBD1|TRBJ1-6|TRBV6-6|-
TGTGCCACCGGGACAGGGTTTTCACCCCTCCACTTT
CATGTGFSPLHF
>TRBD2|TRBJ2-6|TRBV20-1|-
TGCAGTGCTAGAGATGAGGGAGGGAGTGGGGCCAACGTCCTGACTTTC
CSARDEGGSGANVLTF
>TRBD1|TRBJ2-2|TRBV6-5|-
TGTGCCAGCAGTTACCCCTACAGTTCCCAGGGGGTCACCGGGGAGCTGTTTTTT
CASSYPYSSQGVTGELFF
>-|TRBJ1-1|TRBV27|-
TGTGCCAGCAGTTTATCCGGACTTGGTGAAGCTTTCTTT
CASSLSGLGEAFF
>-|TRBJ1-2|TRBV2|-
TGTGCCAGCAGCTTACAGGAAGGCTACACCTTC
CASSLQEGYTF
>-|TRBJ2-3|TRBV3-1|-
TGTGCCAGCAGCCAAGAGAAGAGAAGGAGCACAGATACGCAGTATTTT
CASSQEKRRSTDTQYF
>-|TRBJ2-5|TRBV5-6|-
TGTGCCAGCAGCTTGGCAGGATCAGAGACCCAGTACTTC
CASSLAGSETQYF
>-|TRBJ1-5|TRBV29-1|-
TGCAGCGTTGGGGACCTATATCAGCCCCAGCATTTT
CSVGDLYQPQHF
>-|TRBJ2-4|TRBV29-1|-
TGCAGCGTTGAAGATCGGGGTCGAGAAAACATTCAGTACTTC
CSVEDRGRENIQYF
>-|TRBJ2-7|TRBV11-2|few
TGTGCCAGCAGCCCATCAGGGCAAACCTACGAGCAGTACTTC
CASSPSGQTYEQYF
>-|TRBJ1-2|TRBV7-9|-
TGTGCCAGCAGCACCCAGGGAGATGGCTACACCTTC
CASSTQGDGYTF
>TRBD1|TRBJ1-1|TRBV20-1|-
TGCAGTGCCCTCTCGGACAGGGAATCTGAAGCTTTCTTT
CSALSDRESEAFF
>TRBD2|TRBJ2-5|TRBV4-2|-
TGTGCCAGCAGCCGACTACTAGCGGGTGAGACCCAGTACTTC
CASSRLLAGETQYF
>-|TRBJ1-1|TRBV20-1|once
TGCAGTGCCCTCGGGGTAGGGACCCTGAACACTGAAGCTTTCTTT
CSALGVGTLNTEAFF
>-|TRBJ2-5|TRBV20-1|once
TGCAGTGCTAGGGTGTCAGGGGCCCAAGAGACCCAGTACTTC
CSARVSGAQETQYF
>-|TRBJ2-4|TRBV7-2|-
TGTGCCAGCAGCTTCCAGGGACTCTTAGCCAAAAACATTCAGTACTTC
CASSFQGLLAKNIQYF
>-|TRBJ2-5|TRBV25-1|-
TGTGCCAGCAGTCAAGAGCGAACCCAAGAGACCCAGTACTTC
CASSQERTQETQYF
>TRBD2|TRBJ2-5|TRBV20-1|-
TGCAGTGCCCTTAGCGGGGGGGCACTGGGGACCCAGTACTTC
CSALSGGALGTQYF
>-|TRBJ1-5|TRBV9|-
TGTGCCAGCAGCTTAAACTCCGGCAGTCCCCAGCATTTT
CASSLNSGSPQHF
>-|TRBJ2-7|TRBV20-1|-
TGCAGTGCTAGAGGGGGGGTTTTTCAAGAGCAGTACTTC
CSARGGVFQEQYF
>TRBD2|TRBJ2-1|TRBV7-9|-
TGTGCCACCAGCCCGTTAGCGGGGAGTTACAATGAGCAGTTCTTC
CATSPLAGSYNEQFF
>TRBD2|TRBJ2-1|TRBV12-3/TRBV12-4|-
TGTGCCAGCAGTTTTGGACTAGCGGAGCAGTTCTTC
CASSFGLAEQFF
>-|TRBJ2-7|TRBV5-1|-
TGCGCCAGCAGCTTGCGGGGATTGGCCTACGAGCAGTACTTC
CASSLRGLAYEQYF
>-|TRBJ2-7|TRBV19|-
TGTGCCAGTAGGGGCGGCGAGCAGTACTTC
CASRGGEQYF
>-|TRBJ1-3|TRBV12-3/TRBV12-4|-
TGTGCCAGCACCCCGACAGTCTCTGGAAACACCATATATTTT
CASTPTVSGNTIYF
>-|TRBJ2-1|TRBV7-3|few
TGTGCCAGCAGCTCGACTTCGAGCTCCTACAATGAGCAGTTCTTC
CASSSTSSSYNEQFF
>-|TRBJ2-3|TRBV9|-
TGTGCCAGTGGGACAGATACGCAGTATTTT
CASGTDTQYF